These 25 T cell receptor beta chains were all obtained from the same sample, sequenced in a study of blood T cell repertoires in COVID-19. The protocol was immunoSEQ multiplex PCR, while the TCRdb copy is restricted to in-frame clones and leaves out a portion. The sample lists 360,000 or so clones, around nine tenths occurring once. Sample: PBMCs or T cells enriched from blood (not recorded which). Every receptor here comes from a woman aged 25 to 45 who had recovered from COVID-19.

This clone was observed a handful of times. The chain links TRBV5-1 to TRBJ2-6; D is uncertain. There are 18 residues in the CDR3. CDR1 is SGHRS, CDR2 YFSETQ, per germline. V lost 4 bases to trimming and J lost 0 bases, with 17 bases between them. The CDR3 reads CASSPYDTSSSGANVLTF. As DNA, the CDR3 is TGCGCCAGCAGCCCATACGACACCTCTTCCTCTGGGGCCAACGTCCTGACTTTC.

The chain is built from TRBV19 and TRBJ2-1; D possibly corresponds to TRBD1 (6 bases). CDR1 is LNHDA and CDR2 is SQIVND in the germline V gene (reference sequence). CDR3 length equals 14 residues. The V end was cut by 7 bases, the J end by 3 bases, with 13 bases between. CDR3: CASMMAGDYNEQFF. The CDR3, as DNA: TGTGCCAGTATGATGGCAGGGGACTACAATGAGCAGTTCTTC.

This sequence joins TRBV4-1 and TRBJ1-5; 7 bases fit TRBD1. J was trimmed by 7 bases and V by 6 bases; bases with no gene match: 6. Germline V gene sequence: CDR1 MGHRA, CDR2 YSYEKL. This CDR3 spans 13 amino acids. CDR3 coding DNA: TGCGCCAGCAGTCAGGGGGGCAGGCAGCCCCAGCATTTT. Translated, it gives CASSQGGRQPQHF.

This sequence joins TRBV20-1 and TRBJ1-4; no reliable D call. Germline V lookup: CDR1 DFQATT, CDR2 SNEGSKA (reference sequence). This CDR3 contains 14 residues. Between the trimmed V and J ends, which lost 3 bases and 5 bases, there was a span of 13 bases. CDR3 residues: CSASVGGTNEKLFF. The CDR3 bases are TGCAGTGCTAGTGTAGGAGGAACCAATGAAAAACTGTTTTTT.

This chain uses TRBV28 with TRBJ1-1; D remains ambiguous. Germline V gene sequence: CDR1 MDHEN, CDR2 SYDVKM. V was clipped by 5 bases and J by 6 bases, with 16 bases between them. The CDR3 contains 14 residues. CDR3 residues: CASSPHVPAAEAFF. The CDR3 nucleotides are TGTGCCAGCAGTCCCCATGTTCCGGCGGCTGAAGCTTTCTTT.

The chain is built from TRBV28 and TRBJ1-4, with a tentative D call TRBD1 (5 bases). V was clipped by 7 bases and J by 0 bases, with 18 bases between them. This CDR3 is 17 amino acids long. Germline CDR1 reads MDHEN; CDR2 reads SYDVKM. The CDR3: CASTHRRGSATNEKLFF. The CDR3 bases are TGTGCCAGCACCCATCGACGGGGGTCTGCAACTAATGAAAAACTGTTTTTT.

This chain connects TRBV2 to TRBJ2-7, with 7 positions matching TRBD1. The CDR3 covers 14 residues. CDR1 and CDR2 from the germline V gene are SNHLY and FYNNEI. With V trimmed by 7 bases and J by 5 bases, 11 bases remained unmatched. The CDR3 spells CASNVQGTVHEQYF. As DNA, the CDR3 is TGTGCCAGCAATGTACAGGGGACCGTCCACGAGCAGTACTTC.

The chain carries TRBV11-1 and TRBJ1-1; weak D call: TRBD1 (6 bases). CDR1 is SGHAT, CDR2 FQDESV, per germline (reference sequence). The CDR3 is 14 residues long. V was shortened by 1 base and J by 4 bases, with 10 bases between the two germline ends. The CDR3 nucleotides read TGTGCCAGCAGCTTAGGTTGGGGGCTCACTGAAGCTTTCTTT. Translation gives CASSLGWGLTEAFF.

The chain couples TRBV10-3 to TRBJ2-2; D is possibly TRBD1 (5 bases). Trimming removed 0 bases at V and 2 bases at J, with 13 bases between. Germline V gene lookup returns CDR1 ENHRY and CDR2 SYGVKD. There are 17 residues in the CDR3. DNA of the CDR3: TGTGCCATCAGTGAGTCGGCAGGGCCAGTAAACACCGGGGAGCTGTTTTTT. It translates to CAISESAGPVNTGELFF.

About this clone itself: The same CDR3 can be traced to other DNA sequences in this sample. V usage is TRBV10-3 and J usage is TRBJ2-1, with 15 bases aligning to TRBD2. Germline values: CDR1 ENHRY, CDR2 SYGVKD. The J segment lost 4 bases and the V segment lost 0 bases, leaving 4 bases of the junction unmatched. The CDR3 runs 18 residues. For the CDR3, the DNA is TGTGCCATCAGTGAGTCGGGACTAGCGGGAGGAACTTACAATGAGCAGTTCTTC. Its translation is CAISESGLAGGTYNEQFF.

The V gene is TRBV4-2, the J gene TRBJ2-7, with 11 bases matching TRBD2. The junction had 9 bases not matched to a gene; V was cut back by 0 bases and J by 2 bases. This CDR3 has 18 residues. Germline CDR1 reads LGHNA; CDR2 reads YNFKEQ. CDR3 in amino acids: CASSQDFGTSGLAYEQYF. CDR3 DNA sequence: TGTGCCAGCAGCCAAGATTTTGGGACTAGCGGACTAGCCTACGAGCAGTACTTC.

The chain joins TRBV7-9 to TRBJ2-5, with a possible D match to TRBD2 (6 bases). V was shortened by 2 bases and J by 2 bases, with 12 bases between the two germline ends. There are 15 residues in the CDR3. CDR1 and CDR2 (germline): SEHNR, FQNEAQ (reference sequence). CDR3 sequence: CASSLPTTRQETQYF. The CDR3 DNA reads as TGTGCCAGCAGCTTACCCACGACTAGGCAAGAGACCCAGTACTTC.

This chain connects TRBV2 to TRBJ1-3, with D maybe TRBD1 (6 bases). CDR1 is SNHLY, CDR2 FYNNEI, per germline. There are 14 residues in the CDR3. V lost 6 bases and J 4 bases, leaving 13 bases between the germline ends. In DNA form, the CDR3 reads TGTGCCAGCAGCCAGGGGTCTACAGGAAACACCATATATTTT. Encoded protein: CASSQGSTGNTIYF.

V usage is TRBV28 and J usage is TRBJ2-7; 10 bases agree with TRBD2. V lost 8 bases, J lost 2 bases, and 18 bases stayed unmatched. Germline V lookup: CDR1 MDHEN, CDR2 SYDVKM. This CDR3 is 18 amino acids long. The CDR3 sequence is CASGRRARLAGVTYEQYF. Here the CDR3 DNA reads TGTGCCAGCGGACGCCGGGCTAGGCTAGCGGGAGTCACCTACGAGCAGTACTTC.

The chain links TRBV28 to TRBJ1-5, with D perhaps TRBD1 (5 bases). Germline loops: CDR1 MDHEN, CDR2 SYDVKM. This CDR3 region has 14 residues. Trimming left V 4 bases short and J 2 bases short, with 9 bases between. This chain's CDR3 is CASSSPGRNQPQHF. CDR3 DNA: TGTGCCAGCAGTTCACCAGGGCGCAATCAGCCCCAGCATTTT.

This clone was picked up one time. This chain uses TRBV3-1 (or the pseudogene TRBV3-2) with TRBJ1-6, with D possibly being TRBD1 (5 bases). The CDR3 loop spans 16 amino acids. Per the germline V gene, CDR1 is LGHDT and CDR2 is YNNKEL (reference sequence). The V end was cut by 0 bases, the J end by 6 bases, with 12 bases between. CDR3 region: CASSQDGGAGNSPLHF. CDR3 DNA sequence: TGTGCCAGCAGCCAAGACGGCGGGGCTGGTAATTCACCCCTCCACTTT.

The chain couples TRBV7-6 to TRBJ1-1, with D unresolved. The CDR3 runs to 13 residues. V was cut by 1 base and J by 0 bases, with 3 bases left in between. Germline lookup yields CDR1 SGHVS and CDR2 FNYEAQ. The CDR3 DNA sequence: TGTGCCAGCAGCTTAGACTTGAACACTGAAGCTTTCTTT. This sequence encodes CASSLDLNTEAFF.

This chain links TRBV19 with TRBJ1-1; D might be TRBD1 (6 bases). This CDR3 contains 12 residues. V lost 7 bases, J lost 4 bases, and 10 bases lay in between. Germline CDR1 is LNHDA and CDR2 is SQIVND (reference sequence). The CDR3 spells CASKLGGTEAFF. The CDR3 DNA sequence: TGTGCCAGTAAGTTAGGGGGCACTGAAGCTTTCTTT.

This chain joins TRBV18 and TRBJ2-7; 8 nucleotides align to TRBD2. From germline, CDR1 is KGHSH and CDR2 LQKENI. V gave up 3 bases and J gave up 4 bases; unmatched junction bases: 8. The CDR3 runs to 15 residues. In DNA, the CDR3 is TGTGCCAGCTCACCGGAGAGCGGGAGAATATACGAGCAGTACTTC. The encoded protein is CASSPESGRIYEQYF.

This chain uses TRBV27 with TRBJ2-1; 7 nucleotides line up with TRBD2. CDR1 is MNHEY, CDR2 SMNVEV, per germline (reference sequence). CDR3 length equals 15 residues. Losses at the gene ends were 5 bases for V and 6 bases for J; bases not matched to a gene: 10. The CDR3 DNA reads TGTGCCAGCAGTACCTCGGGGGGAGTTATCAATGAGCAGTTCTTC. This translates into CASSTSGGVINEQFF.

This clone was detected ten times or more. J is TRBJ1-5 and V is TRBV2; the match to TRBD1 covers 7 bases. This CDR3 spans 15 amino acids. Germline V CDR1 and CDR2: SNHLY, FYNNEI. The trim removed 5 bases at V and 2 bases at J, leaving 6 bases unmatched. The CDR3 sequence is CASSSTGIGNQPQHF. CDR3 DNA sequence: TGTGCCAGCAGTTCGACAGGGATTGGCAATCAGCCCCAGCATTTT.

V usage is TRBV3-1 (or the pseudogene TRBV3-2) and J usage is TRBJ1-5, with D tentatively TRBD1 (5 bases). Germline CDR1 is LGHDT and CDR2 is YNNKEL (reference sequence). The CDR3 runs to 16 residues. V shed 0 bases and J shed 4 bases, with 13 bases lying between them. The DNA of the CDR3 is TGTGCCAGCAGCCAAGATACAGGCTTACAGAATCAGCCCCAGCATTTT. Translating it yields CASSQDTGLQNQPQHF.

This clone came up a few times. The chain combines TRBV9 with TRBJ1-2; maybe TRBD1 (6 bases). V was cut by 5 bases and J by 8 bases, with 16 bases left in between. Germline values: CDR1 SGDLS, CDR2 YYNGEE. The length of the CDR3 is 13 residues. CDR3 loop: CASSEARGGGYTF. DNA for the CDR3: TGTGCCAGCAGTGAAGCCCGGGGGGGCGGCTACACCTTC.

The chain is built from TRBV10-3 and TRBJ1-2; TRBD1 matches 9 bases. This CDR3 region has 15 residues. V shed 2 bases and J 5 bases; nucleotides not matched to a gene: 6. CDR1 and CDR2 from the germline V gene are ENHRY and SYGVKD. The CDR3 loop reads CAISEPRTGEYGYTF. The CDR3, as DNA: TGTGCCATCAGTGAGCCTAGGACAGGGGAGTATGGCTACACCTTC.

The chain recombines TRBV28 with TRBJ2-7; 9 bases line up with TRBD2. The CDR3 length is 14 residues. Germline CDR1 and CDR2: MDHEN and SYDVKM. Trimming removed 2 bases from V and 2 bases from J; junction bases left unmatched: 1. The CDR3 bases are TGTGCCAGCAGTTTAAGACTAGCGGCCTACGAGCAGTACTTC. Amino acids: CASSLRLAAYEQYF. The variable domain in full, completed from reference TRBV28 and TRBJ2-7, reads DVKVTQSSRYLVKRTGEKVFLECVQDMDHENMFWYRQDPGLGLRLIYFSYDVKMKEKGDIPEGYSVSREKKERFSLILESASTNQTSMYLCASSLRLAAYEQYFGPGTRLTVT.